The 16 T cell receptor beta chains below all came from one sample that was sequenced in a study of Ad26.COV2.S vaccination and SARS-CoV-2 variants. Documented treatment: roughly 20 received Ad26.COV2.S at low or high dose, single or two shots; five or six received placebo; per-sample allocation not given. Each sample was drawn 63 days after the first injection (of vaccine or placebo). Method: immunoSEQ multiplex PCR; TCRdb's copy keeps in-frame clones and lacks some. The repertoire holds around 320,000 clones, with about 86% as singletons. The source was peripheral blood, collected in a trial of Ad26.COV2.S vaccine versus placebo. These receptors were taken from a person between 18 and 59 years old who received the Ad26.COV2.S COVID-19 vaccine or a placebo.

The V call is TRBV3-1 (or the pseudogene TRBV3-2), the J call TRBJ2-5; 7 bases are shared with TRBD1. This CDR3 is 19 amino acids long. Germline V gives CDR1 LGHDT, CDR2 YNNKEL (reference sequence). The V gene end was trimmed by 0 bases and the J gene end by 3 bases; junction bases not matched to a gene: 16. The CDR3 loop reads CASSQDGWYRGLPEETQYF. Written as DNA, the CDR3 is TGTGCCAGCAGCCAAGATGGTTGGTACAGGGGCCTCCCCGAAGAGACCCAGTACTTC.

The chain joins TRBV19 to TRBJ1-1, with D perhaps matching TRBD1 (5 bases). In germline, CDR1 is LNHDA, CDR2 SQIVND (reference sequence). The V gene lost 10 bases and the J gene lost 10 bases, with 19 bases spanning the gap. The CDR3 runs 12 residues. The DNA of the CDR3 is TGTGCCACCTTAAACGGGAGGGGTCGAGCTTTCTTT. This gives the protein CATLNGRGRAFF.

The CDR3 DNA is TGTGCCAGCAGCTTACACCGGGACGTAGGGCCCGGCGGGGAGCTGTTTTTT. Protein sequence: CASSLHRDVGPGGELFF. This chain uses TRBV7-2 with TRBJ2-2; D possibly matches TRBD1 or TRBD2 (5 bases each). Deletions cut 2 bases from V and 7 bases from J, with 20 bases between. The length of the CDR3 is 17 residues. Germline V gene data show CDR1 as SGHTA and CDR2 as FQGNSA. The whole variable domain, remainder taken from reference TRBV7-2 and TRBJ2-2, is GAGVSQSPSNKVTEKGKDVELRCDPISGHTALYWYRQSLGQGLEFLIYFQGNSAPDKSGLPSDRFSAERTGGSVSTLTIQRTQQEDSAVYLCASSLHRDVGPGGELFFGEGSRLTVL.

CDR3 amino acids: CASSQTGQSGQPQHF. The CDR3 DNA sequence: TGCGCCAGCAGCCAGACCGGACAGTCGGGGCAGCCCCAGCATTTT. The rearrangement joins TRBV4-3 to TRBJ1-5; perhaps TRBD1 as D (6 bases). CDR1 and CDR2 (germline): LGHNA, YSLEER. V dropped 3 bases and J dropped 7 bases, with 16 bases sitting between them. The CDR3 covers 15 residues.

The chain is built from TRBV7-3 and TRBJ2-2, with D possibly being TRBD1 (5 bases). Trimming stripped 5 bases from V and 4 bases from J, with 14 bases between. This CDR3 contains 15 residues. Looked up from germline, CDR1 is SGHTA and CDR2 is FQGTGA. CDR3 DNA sequence: TGTGCCAGCAGCCCTCTAGGGGCCGCCACCGGGGAGCTGTTTTTT. It is translated as CASSPLGAATGELFF. The full variable domain, its missing parts supplied by reference TRBV7-3 and TRBJ2-2, is GAGVSQTPSNKVTEKGKYVELRCDPISGHTALYWYRQSLGQGPEFLIYFQGTGAADDSGLPNDRFFAVRPEGSVSTLKIQRTERGDSAVYLCASSPLGAATGELFFGEGSRLTVL.

J is TRBJ2-3 and V is TRBV7-2; D may be TRBD2 (6 bases). The germline gives CDR1 SGHTA, CDR2 FQGNSA. The CDR3 has 15 amino acids. Trimming took 3 bases from V and 3 from J, leaving 13 bases between them. The DNA for the CDR3 is TGTGCCAGCAGCTTGCACGGCGGGGAGACAGATACGCAGTATTTT. Amino acids: CASSLHGGETDTQYF.

V gene TRBV6-2 or TRBV6-3 combines with J gene TRBJ2-2; D possibly corresponds to TRBD1 (5 bases). CDR1 and CDR2 from the germline V gene are MNHEY and SVGEGT. V lost 5 bases and J 2 bases, leaving 24 bases between the germline ends. The CDR3 extends over 19 amino acids. The CDR3 is CASSPIRQNQGSNTGELFF. For the CDR3, the DNA is TGTGCCAGCAGTCCCATTCGACAGAATCAGGGTAGTAACACCGGGGAGCTGTTTTTT.

This rearrangement joins TRBV7-9 to TRBJ1-2, with a tentative D call TRBD1 (6 bases). Germline values: CDR1 SEHNR, CDR2 FQNEAQ (reference sequence). Trimming took 1 base from V and 14 from J, leaving 14 bases between them. The CDR3 spans 12 residues. Written as DNA, the CDR3 is TGTGCCAGCAGCTTAGGATCCGGGGGGCGAACCTTC. Protein sequence: CASSLGSGGRTF.

The chain joins TRBV2 to TRBJ1-4; D may be TRBD1 (6 bases). V lost 2 bases and J lost 6, with 13 bases in between. This CDR3 contains 15 residues. Germline loops: CDR1 SNHLY, CDR2 FYNNEI. CDR3 bases: TGTGCCAGCAGTGAAACCCGGGACATGGATGAAAAACTGTTTTTT. This codes for CASSETRDMDEKLFF.

The V call is TRBV7-2, the J call TRBJ2-7; TRBD1 might be the D (6 bases). CDR1 is SGHTA, CDR2 FQGNSA, per germline. This CDR3 has 12 amino acids. V lost 7 bases and J 10 bases, leaving 17 bases between the germline ends. CDR3 in amino acids: CASTPPTGHQYF. CDR3 nucleotide sequence: TGTGCCAGCACCCCCCCGACGGGACACCAGTACTTC. The entire variable domain, with the rest obtained from reference TRBV7-2 and TRBJ2-7, is as follows: GAGVSQSPSNKVTEKGKDVELRCDPISGHTALYWYRQSLGQGLEFLIYFQGNSAPDKSGLPSDRFSAERTGGSVSTLTIQRTQQEDSAVYLCASTPPTGHQYFGPGTRLTVT.

The chain combines TRBV11-2 with TRBJ2-3; D may match TRBD1 or TRBD2 (5 bases each). V gave up 4 bases and J gave up 11 bases, with 16 bases separating them. Per germline, CDR1 SGHAT and CDR2 FQNNGV. This CDR3 spans 13 amino acids. CDR3 nucleotide sequence: TGTGCCAGCAGCTCGGGACGAGGGCAGGGGCAGTATTTT. The encoded protein is CASSSGRGQGQYF.

The genes are TRBV18 and TRBJ2-5, with unresolved D. This CDR3 contains 14 residues. The V gene's germline CDR1 is KGHSH and CDR2 LQKENI. V lost 1 base to trimming and J lost 2 bases, with 8 bases between them. CDR3 nucleotides: TGTGCCAGCTCACCACTTGCCTTACAAGAGACCCAGTACTTC. This sequence encodes CASSPLALQETQYF.

The chain couples TRBV6-5 to TRBJ1-3, with D possibly being TRBD1 (6 bases). Between the trimmed V and J ends, which lost 6 bases and 3 bases, there was a span of 12 bases. The CDR3 consists of 14 residues. Looked up from germline, CDR1 is MNHEY and CDR2 is SVGAGI. For the CDR3, the DNA is TGTGCCAGCAGCTATGACAGGCTTGGAAACACCATATATTTT. It yields the protein CASSYDRLGNTIYF.

The J gene is TRBJ1-1, the V gene TRBV18; D gene unclear. Looked up from germline, CDR1 is KGHSH and CDR2 is LQKENI. This CDR3 spans 11 amino acids. V lost 6 bases to trimming and J lost 2 bases, with 4 bases between them. The CDR3 is CASSSNTEAFF. Written as DNA, the CDR3 is TGTGCCAGCTCCTCAAACACTGAAGCTTTCTTT.

The V and J genes are TRBV7-3 and TRBJ1-2; the D gene is possibly TRBD1 (5 bases). Germline V CDR1 and CDR2: SGHTA, FQGTGA. V was clipped by 3 bases and J by 0 bases, with 11 bases between them. The CDR3 is 15 amino acids. CDR3 nucleotide sequence: TGTGCCAGCAGCTTGGGGCCCGACCCTAACTATGGCTACACCTTC. Its translation: CASSLGPDPNYGYTF.

The gene calls are TRBV5-1 and TRBJ2-7; D is unclear. V was pared by 4 bases and J by 2 bases, with 22 bases between. CDR3 length: 17 amino acids. Germline loops: CDR1 SGHRS, CDR2 YFSETQ. The CDR3 bases are TGCGCCAGCAGCCCATCATATTTGGCAGCCACTACCTACGAGCAGTACTTC. It yields the protein CASSPSYLAATTYEQYF.